This TCR beta chain was identified during a study of cytomegalovirus exposure and HLA in healthy donors. Trimming removed 0 bases at V and 5 bases at J, with 11 bases between. This CDR3 is built from 15 residues. CDR1 and CDR2 (germline): MNHEY, SVGAGI. With 60 Vbeta and 13 Jbeta primers, the PCR was carried out. Clones were read by immunoSEQ multiplex PCR, and TCRdb kept only the in-frame ones, dropping some. The data show approximately 52,000 clones, 65% to 80% seen once. This sequence was found in a female donor in good health and CMV-seronegative. The chain joins TRBV6-5 to TRBJ2-1; D gene unclear. Sequenced sample: PBMCs. The chain's CDR3 is CASSYSQGGNNEQFF. In nucleotides, the CDR3 is TGTGCCAGCAGTTACTCGCAAGGCGGCAACAATGAGCAGTTCTTC.